The clone carrying this T cell receptor beta chain was picked up a small number of times. Antigen specificity is unknown. The sample belongs to a study of T cells in Graves' hyperthyroidism and ophthalmopathy. Study-level information: Peripheral blood specimens were obtained at initial diagnosis, prior to any treatment.

What was amplified from RNA transcripts were TCR beta CDR3 regions. First-round RT-PCR of the TCR CDR3 relied on the HTBI primer set. TCRdb redid the calling of the multiplex PCR reads with MiXCR, one entry per CDR3 protein. The sample has 490,000 or so distinct CDR3 sequences, around a fifth seen once; the top ten hold approximately 49%. The CDR3 runs 16 residues. Germline-derived CDR1 and CDR2 are MNHEY and SVGEGT. With V trimmed by 8 bases and J by 8 bases, 15 bases remained unmatched. Study-level results: Most expanded thyroid clonotypes above 0.001 also appeared in blood. Ophthalmopathy was separated from stable hyperthyroidism by a 13 V-J model.

The authors obtained PBMCs from around 10 ml of fresh peripheral blood. The sample was blood. This chain links TRBV6-2 or TRBV6-3 with TRBJ2-1; 10 bases are shared with TRBD2. The clonotype was recovered from a woman between 70 and 85 years old with Graves' ophthalmopathy. CDR3 amino acids: CASREAGGRVRDEQFF. Written as DNA, the CDR3 is TGTGCCAGCCGCGAAGCGGGAGGGCGGGTAAGGGATGAGCAGTTCTTC.